This TCR beta chain derives from a study of tumor-infiltrating lymphocytes in primary liver carcinoma. Per the germline V gene, CDR1 is SGHAT and CDR2 is FQNNGV. CDR3 length: 17 amino acids. Co-extraction of both nucleic acids (RNA and DNA) used about 20-33 mg of unsorted bulk tissue. Regarding this clonotype: Compared with germline, one end of the junction differs, possibly owing to a read error.

A primer in the constant region served to generate TCR beta cDNA from 500 ng of total RNA. Researchers made the TCR beta libraries by running three nested multiplex PCR rounds with slightly modified ARM-PCR. The first two PCR rounds used TRBV1-TRBV30 primers with a Cbeta primer, around 10 cycles each. In TCRdb, the multiplex PCR reads were re-called with MiXCR into one record per CDR3 protein. The sample yields approximately 190,000 distinct CDR3 sequences, roughly 80% seen once. The receptor's source is a man between 35 and 55 years old with primary liver carcinoma and hepatitis B virus infection. The chain combines TRBV11-2 with TRBJ2-3; TRBD2 is a possible D gene (6 bases). Sequencing input: tumor tissue from primary liver carcinoma. The CDR3 DNA reads TGCGCCGGCAGCTTAGATTCGGGGGAGACTAGCACAGATACGCAGTATTTT. Protein product: CAGSLDSGETSTDTQYF.